These 12 T cell receptor beta chains came from one sample sequenced in a study of T cell responses to AZD1222 COVID-19 vaccine. Clones were sequenced by immunoSEQ multiplex PCR, and TCRdb holds only the in-frame ones, with some missing. This sample yields over 150,000 clones, of which about 92% are seen a single time; around 4.4% belongs to the top ten. Here the sequenced sample was peripheral blood, taken on day 0 of MenACWY control vaccination. The source is an adult in good health.

The V call is TRBV5-4, the J call TRBJ1-2; 7 nucleotides align to TRBD1. J was trimmed by 5 bases and V by 4 bases; bases with no gene match: 11. This CDR3 has 15 residues. Germline assignment: CDR1 SGHNT and CDR2 YYREEE (reference sequence). CDR3 protein: CASSIQGQEVYGYTF. The CDR3 nucleotides read TGTGCCAGCAGCATTCAAGGACAGGAAGTATATGGCTACACCTTC.

V and J are TRBV2 and TRBJ1-2; D not certain. CDR1 and CDR2 (germline): SNHLY, FYNNEI. The V end was cut by 5 bases, the J end by 4 bases, with 23 bases between. This CDR3 is 17 amino acids long. In DNA, the CDR3 is TGTGCCAGCAGTATGAGGGTGGCGGCGGGGTCCGCCTATGGCTACACCTTC. Translating gives CASSMRVAAGSAYGYTF. Based on the CDR3 plus reference TRBV2 and TRBJ1-2, the full variable domain is EPEVTQTPSHQVTQMGQEVILRCVPISNHLYFYWYRQILGQKVEFLVSFYNNEISEKSEIFDDQFSVERPDGSNFTLKIRSTKLEDSAMYFCASSMRVAAGSAYGYTFGSGTRLTVV.

CDR3 amino acids: CASSRDSQETQYF. CDR3 bases: TGTGCCAGCAGCCGAGACAGCCAAGAGACCCAGTACTTC. V is TRBV6-4 and J is TRBJ2-5; D may be TRBD1 (5 bases). The CDR3 consists of 13 residues. With 6 bases removed from V and 1 base from J, the gap between germline ends came to 9 bases. Germline-derived CDR1 and CDR2 are MRHNA and SNTAGT.

This chain connects TRBV5-1 to TRBJ1-3; D unclear. V was clipped by 1 base and J by 0 bases, with 8 bases between them. CDR3 length: 15 amino acids. Germline assignment: CDR1 SGHRS and CDR2 YFSETQ. CDR3 DNA: TGCGCCAGCAGCTTGCTCGGGCGCTCTGGAAACACCATATATTTT. Amino acids: CASSLLGRSGNTIYF.

The V gene is TRBV28, the J gene TRBJ2-7; 7 bases agree with TRBD2. The CDR3 contains 16 residues. With 2 bases clipped from V and 0 bases from J, the junction kept 7 bases outside the gene matches. In germline, CDR1 is MDHEN, CDR2 SYDVKM. CDR3 in DNA: TGTGCCAGCAGTTTACCCCTAGCGGCTGACTCCTACGAGCAGTACTTC. Its protein is CASSLPLAADSYEQYF.

V usage is TRBV9 and J usage is TRBJ2-4; 9 nucleotides match TRBD1. The germline gives CDR1 SGDLS, CDR2 YYNGEE. The CDR3 consists of 15 residues. Trimming at V came to 3 bases and at J to 3 bases, leaving 4 bases not matched to a gene. The CDR3 spells CASSGTGVGKNIQYF. The CDR3 coding sequence is TGTGCCAGCAGCGGGACAGGGGTGGGCAAAAACATTCAGTACTTC.

CDR3 bases: TGTGCCAGCAGTTACTCGGGCAGGGGCTACCTGAGCAATCAGCCCCAGCATTTT. Protein: CASSYSGRGYLSNQPQHF. The chain is built from TRBV6-2 or TRBV6-3 and TRBJ1-5, with D possibly matching TRBD1 (6 bases). CDR3 length: 18 residues. Germline V lookup: CDR1 MNHEY, CDR2 SVGEGT. V lost 0 bases and J lost 1, with 16 bases in between.

The genes are TRBV6-6 and TRBJ2-2, with a tentative D call TRBD2 (5 bases). V lost 8 bases to trimming and J lost 2 bases, with 15 bases between them. The CDR3 spans 15 residues. CDR1 and CDR2 from the germline V gene are MNHNY and SVGAGI (reference sequence). Here the CDR3 DNA reads TGTGCCAGCTCTATGCATAGCGTCAACACCGGGGAGCTGTTTTTT. This codes for CASSMHSVNTGELFF.

The chain couples TRBV7-2 to TRBJ1-6; 9 bases agree with TRBD1. This CDR3 has 14 amino acids. CDR1 SGHTA and CDR2 FQGNSA come from the germline V gene. The V gene end was trimmed by 3 bases and the J gene end by 9 bases; junction bases not matched to a gene: 3. The CDR3 DNA reads TGTGCCAGCAGCTTCGGGACAGGGCCTTCACCCCTCCACTTT. Protein: CASSFGTGPSPLHF.

In DNA form, the CDR3 reads TGCGCCAGCAGCTTGCGCGCAGGGAACCAAGAGACCCAGTACTTC. It is translated as CASSLRAGNQETQYF. The V and J genes are TRBV5-1 and TRBJ2-5; D possibly corresponds to TRBD1 (5 bases). This CDR3 contains 15 residues. Germline V gives CDR1 SGHRS, CDR2 YFSETQ. V lost 1 base to trimming and J lost 0 bases, with 10 bases between them.

The V and J genes are TRBV30 and TRBJ1-1, with TRBD1 matching over 11 bases. This CDR3 is built from 13 residues. CDR1 is GTSNPN and CDR2 is SVGIG in the germline V gene (reference sequence). V lost 3 bases to trimming and J lost 5 bases; unmatched junction nucleotides: 2. DNA of the CDR3: TGTGCCTGGAGGCGGGACAGGGGGACTGAAGCTTTCTTT. Amino acid sequence: CAWRRDRGTEAFF.

This rearrangement joins TRBV18 to TRBJ2-5, with D unclear. The CDR3 has 14 amino acids. Germline V lookup: CDR1 KGHSH, CDR2 LQKENI. Between the trimmed V and J ends, which lost 0 bases and 5 bases, there was a span of 10 bases. The CDR3, as DNA: TGTGCCAGCTCACCACCAATCGACGGCGAGACCCAGTACTTC. Its protein product is CASSPPIDGETQYF.